One sample yielded the 21 T cell receptor beta chains listed below, sequenced in a study of OX40 agonist ivuxolimab in advanced cancers. Only in-frame clones appear in the TCRdb table, and some are missing; sequencing was by immunoSEQ multiplex PCR. The sample consists of about 38,000 clones, over 70% of them appearing once. The sample consisted of CD4+ or CD8+ T cells sorted from blood, taken in a trial of the OX40 agonist ivuxolimab. The receptors derive from an adult with an advanced solid tumor such as melanoma, head and neck, liver or kidney cancer.

The chain uses TRBV9 and TRBJ2-5; 7 bases agree with TRBD1. V shed 4 bases, J shed 2 bases, and the junction held 5 bases outside the gene matches. Per the germline V gene, CDR1 is SGDLS and CDR2 is YYNGEE. CDR3 length: 14 amino acids. The CDR3 sequence is CASSLGTAQETQYF. Written as DNA, the CDR3 is TGTGCCAGCAGCCTAGGGACAGCTCAAGAGACCCAGTACTTC.

The chain joins TRBV11-3 to TRBJ2-7; 7 bases fit TRBD2. The germline CDR1 and CDR2 sequences are SGHNT and YENEEA. CDR3 size: 16 residues. V trimming: 5 bases; J trimming: 0 bases; junction bases outside the gene matches: 10. The CDR3 nucleotides read TGTGCCAGCAGCCCGGGGGGAGAAATGAGCTCCTACGAGCAGTACTTC. Its translation is CASSPGGEMSSYEQYF.

The sample holds one count of this clone. The rearrangement joins TRBV6-1 to TRBJ2-7; no definite D call. This CDR3 has 13 amino acids. CDR1 MNHNS and CDR2 SASEGT come from the germline V gene. With 1 base removed from V and 6 bases from J, the gap between germline ends came to 10 bases. This chain's CDR3 is CASSEGASREQYF. CDR3 coding DNA: TGTGCCAGCAGTGAAGGGGCCTCCCGCGAGCAGTACTTC.

The chain couples TRBV9 to TRBJ2-3; 8 bases align to TRBD2. V lost 4 bases, J lost 6 bases, and 16 bases stayed unmatched. This CDR3 has 17 amino acids. CDR1 and CDR2 from the germline V gene are SGDLS and YYNGEE. CDR3 region: CASSSNPTGREVDTQYF. In DNA form, the CDR3 reads TGTGCCAGCAGCTCTAACCCGACGGGGCGGGAGGTGGATACGCAGTATTTT.

CDR3 sequence (DNA): TGCAGCGTTAGGACACTGGGGGCAGATACGCAGTATTTT. Its protein product is CSVRTLGADTQYF. The V gene is TRBV29-1, the J gene TRBJ2-3, with D perhaps assigned TRBD1 or TRBD2 (5 bases each). The germline V gene encodes CDR1 SQVTM and CDR2 ANQGSEA. The CDR3 has 13 residues. Trimming shortened V by 5 bases and J by 4 bases, and 13 bases separated the two germline ends.

This chain uses TRBV19 with TRBJ2-1, with TRBD1 matching over 7 bases. Germline loops: CDR1 LNHDA, CDR2 SQIVND (reference sequence). Trimming took 5 bases from V and 9 from J; bases not matched to a gene: 16. The CDR3 contains 16 residues. This CDR3 is CASSETTGLRGREQFF. The CDR3 DNA is TGTGCCAGTAGTGAAACGACAGGGCTGAGAGGGCGTGAGCAGTTCTTC.

By its share, this clone is large (0.1 to 1%). The chain combines TRBV15 with TRBJ1-5; unclear D gene. Germline V gives CDR1 LNHNV, CDR2 YYDKDF (reference sequence). This CDR3 is built from 16 residues. The V gene lost 8 bases and the J gene lost 0 bases, with 17 bases spanning the gap. CDR3 sequence (DNA): TGTGCCACCGGTCCGGGCGGAACATATAGCAATCAGCCCCAGCATTTT. Protein sequence: CATGPGGTYSNQPQHF.

V gene TRBV6-5 combines with J gene TRBJ1-5; possible D gene TRBD1, 6 bases. The CDR3 has 14 residues. Germline V gene data show CDR1 as MNHEY and CDR2 as SVGAGI. Trimming left V 5 bases short and J 3 bases short, with 11 bases between. CDR3 sequence: CASSTQGHNQPQHF. As DNA, the CDR3 is TGTGCCAGCAGTACCCAGGGGCACAATCAGCCCCAGCATTTT.

The V gene is TRBV14, the J gene TRBJ2-3; the D is unclear. Trimming removed 0 bases from V and 0 bases from J, with 13 bases in between. Looked up from germline, CDR1 is SGHDN and CDR2 is FVKESK. The CDR3 contains 17 residues. The CDR3 nucleotides are TGTGCCAGCAGCCAAGATTCGGCGGCTTCTAGCACAGATACGCAGTATTTT. This encodes CASSQDSAASSTDTQYF.

The J gene is TRBJ2-3, the V gene TRBV19; D gene ambiguous. Trimming cost V 3 bases and J 4 bases, with 8 bases left between them. CDR1 and CDR2 from the germline V gene are LNHDA and SQIVND (reference sequence). The length of the CDR3 is 13 residues. CDR3 protein: CASSIYGSDTQYF. The CDR3 nucleotides are TGTGCCAGTAGTATTTACGGCTCAGATACGCAGTATTTT.

The gene calls are TRBV6-6 and TRBJ2-7; D is uncertain. This CDR3 spans 16 amino acids. Trimming left V 6 bases short and J 4 bases short, with 22 bases between. Germline CDR1 MNHNY, CDR2 SVGAGI (reference sequence). CDR3 DNA: TGTGCCAGCAGCGACCCCGGTGGCAGATATATGTACGAGCAGTACTTC. It specifies CASSDPGGRYMYEQYF.

This clone was seen only once. The CDR3 here is CASSQDYRGQPQHF. DNA of the CDR3: TGCGCCAGCAGCCAAGATTATAGGGGTCAGCCCCAGCATTTT. The chain is built from TRBV4-1 and TRBJ1-5; D is possibly TRBD1 (5 bases). CDR1 is MGHRA and CDR2 is YSYEKL in the germline V gene. The CDR3 extends over 14 amino acids. Between the trimmed V and J ends, which lost 0 bases and 6 bases, there was a span of 9 bases.

The chain employs TRBV6-6 and TRBJ1-6, with 8 bases identical to TRBD1. The CDR3 runs 15 residues. V dropped 7 bases and J dropped 5; count of bases not matched to a gene: 7. Germline V gene lookup returns CDR1 MNHNY and CDR2 SVGAGI (reference sequence). CDR3 sequence (DNA): TGTGCCAGCACCATGGGACAGGTCAATAATTCACCCCTCCACTTT. Its translation: CASTMGQVNNSPLHF.

This clone appeared a single time. The chain uses TRBV9 and TRBJ1-3, with D maybe TRBD1 (6 bases). Looked up from germline, CDR1 is SGDLS and CDR2 is YYNGEE. The CDR3 consists of 15 residues. The V and J ends lost 3 bases and 0 bases respectively, with 10 bases between them. CDR3 nucleotides: TGTGCCAGCAGCGCGGGGACAAACTCTGGAAACACCATATATTTT. Translating gives CASSAGTNSGNTIYF.

This clone has only a few counts. This rearrangement joins TRBV6-5 to TRBJ1-1; D not certain. Germline V gives CDR1 MNHEY, CDR2 SVGAGI. With 2 bases removed from V and 4 bases from J, the gap between germline ends came to 5 bases. CDR3 length equals 12 residues. CDR3 nucleotide sequence: TGTGCCAGCAGTTACGTCGGCACTGAAGCTTTCTTT. It codes for CASSYVGTEAFF.

This chain connects TRBV29-1 to TRBJ2-2; the match to TRBD1 covers 8 bases. Unmatched junction bases numbered 8, after V lost 6 bases and J lost 2 bases. The CDR3 runs 15 residues. Germline V gives CDR1 SQVTM, CDR2 ANQGSEA. Here the CDR3 DNA reads TGCAGCGTCAAACACGGGACAGGAAACACCGGGGAGCTGTTTTTT. Residues: CSVKHGTGNTGELFF.

A note on this clone: One junction end does not reproduce the germline sequence, and a read error may be involved. This CDR3 reads CASRLGQGAHEQFF. The CDR3 DNA reads as TGCGCCAGCAGGTTGGGACAGGGGGCCCATGAGCAGTTCTTC. The chain employs TRBV5-1 and TRBJ2-1; 12 bases are a match to TRBD1. The CDR3 has 14 residues. CDR1 and CDR2 (germline): SGHRS, YFSETQ.

A few counts support this clone. The rearrangement links TRBV29-1 to TRBJ2-7; maybe TRBD2 (6 bases). The CDR3 has 14 residues. V lost 3 bases, J lost 0 bases, and 12 bases lay in between. Germline CDR1 and CDR2: SQVTM and ANQGSEA. As DNA, the CDR3 is TGCAGCGTTGACGGGGACGGGGGCTCCTACGAGCAGTACTTC. Protein: CSVDGDGGSYEQYF.

V and J are TRBV5-1 and TRBJ1-4, with 9 bases identical to TRBD1. V was pared by 4 bases and J by 8 bases, with 9 bases of the junction left unmatched. Per germline, CDR1 SGHRS and CDR2 YFSETQ. The CDR3 has 15 residues. CDR3: CASSTTGTGWEKLFF. In DNA, the CDR3 is TGCGCCAGCAGCACAACCGGGACAGGGTGGGAAAAACTGTTTTTT.

This chain uses TRBV5-1 with TRBJ2-1; D is unclear. CDR3 length: 13 residues. From germline, CDR1 is SGHRS and CDR2 YFSETQ. V gave up 0 bases and J gave up 4 bases, with 5 bases separating them. The CDR3: CASSLGNYNEQFF. The CDR3 DNA sequence: TGCGCCAGCAGCTTGGGGAATTACAATGAGCAGTTCTTC.

V usage is TRBV18 and J usage is TRBJ1-4, with 8 bases aligning to TRBD1. This CDR3 is built from 15 residues. Germline V lookup: CDR1 KGHSH, CDR2 LQKENI. The junction had 3 bases not matched to a gene; V was cut back by 4 bases and J by 2 bases. The CDR3 coding sequence is TGTGCCAGCTCACAAACAGGGGGTACTAATGAAAAACTGTTTTTT. Translated: CASSQTGGTNEKLFF.